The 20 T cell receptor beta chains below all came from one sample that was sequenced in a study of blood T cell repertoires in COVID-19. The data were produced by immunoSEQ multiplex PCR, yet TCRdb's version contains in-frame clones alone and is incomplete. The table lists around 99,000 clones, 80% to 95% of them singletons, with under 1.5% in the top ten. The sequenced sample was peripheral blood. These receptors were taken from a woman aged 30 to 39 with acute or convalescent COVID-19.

The chain's CDR3 is CASSLIGAGGPTDTQYF. The CDR3 DNA follows: TGCGCCAGCAGCTTGATCGGTGCGGGAGGCCCCACAGATACGCAGTATTTT. The V and J genes are TRBV5-1 and TRBJ2-3, with 8 bases aligning to TRBD2. Losses at the gene ends were 1 base for V and 2 bases for J; bases not matched to a gene: 9. The CDR3 runs 17 residues. Germline CDR1 reads SGHRS; CDR2 reads YFSETQ.

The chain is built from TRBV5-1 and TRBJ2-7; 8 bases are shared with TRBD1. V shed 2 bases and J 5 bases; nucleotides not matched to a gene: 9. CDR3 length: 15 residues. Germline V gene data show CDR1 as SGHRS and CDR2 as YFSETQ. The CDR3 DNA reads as TGCGCCAGCAGCTTATCCAGGACAGGGATTAACGAGCAGTACTTC. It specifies CASSLSRTGINEQYF.

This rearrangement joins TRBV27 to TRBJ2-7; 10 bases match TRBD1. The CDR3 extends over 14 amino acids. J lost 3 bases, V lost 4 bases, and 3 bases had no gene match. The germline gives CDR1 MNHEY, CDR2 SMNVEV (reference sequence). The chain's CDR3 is CASSWDRGYYEQYF. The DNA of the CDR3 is TGTGCCAGCAGTTGGGACAGGGGCTACTACGAGCAGTACTTC.

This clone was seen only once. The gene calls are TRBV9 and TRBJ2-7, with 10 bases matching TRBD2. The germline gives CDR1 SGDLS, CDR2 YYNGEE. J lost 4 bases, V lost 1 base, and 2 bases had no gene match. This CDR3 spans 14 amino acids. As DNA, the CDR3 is TGTGCCAGCAGCGTATCTAGCGGGAGTTACGAGCAGTACTTC. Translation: CASSVSSGSYEQYF.

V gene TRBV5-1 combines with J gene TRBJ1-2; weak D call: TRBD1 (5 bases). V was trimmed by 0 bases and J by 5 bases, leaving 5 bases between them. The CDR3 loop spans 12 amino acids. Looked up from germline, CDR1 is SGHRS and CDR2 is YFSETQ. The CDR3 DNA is TGCGCCAGCAGCTTGGAGGGGTATGGCTACACCTTC. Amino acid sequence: CASSLEGYGYTF.

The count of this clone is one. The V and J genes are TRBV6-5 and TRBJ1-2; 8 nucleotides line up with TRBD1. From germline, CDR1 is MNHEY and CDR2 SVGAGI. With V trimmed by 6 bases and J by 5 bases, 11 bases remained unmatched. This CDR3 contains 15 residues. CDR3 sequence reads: CASRAGQARSYGYTF. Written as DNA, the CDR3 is TGTGCCAGCAGGGCGGGACAGGCCCGATCTTATGGCTACACCTTC.

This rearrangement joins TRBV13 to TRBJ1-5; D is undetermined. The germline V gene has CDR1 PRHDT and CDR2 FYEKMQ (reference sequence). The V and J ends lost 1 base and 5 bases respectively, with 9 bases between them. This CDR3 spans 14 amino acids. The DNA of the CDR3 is TGTGCCAGCAGCTTAGCCGGGGAGCATCAGCCCCAGCATTTT. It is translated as CASSLAGEHQPQHF.

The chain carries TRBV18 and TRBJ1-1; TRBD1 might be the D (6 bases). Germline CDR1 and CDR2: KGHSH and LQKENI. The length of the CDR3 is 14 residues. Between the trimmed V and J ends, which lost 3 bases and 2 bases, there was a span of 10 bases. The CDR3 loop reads CASSPRQANTEAFF. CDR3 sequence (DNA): TGTGCCAGCTCACCTCGACAGGCAAACACTGAAGCTTTCTTT.

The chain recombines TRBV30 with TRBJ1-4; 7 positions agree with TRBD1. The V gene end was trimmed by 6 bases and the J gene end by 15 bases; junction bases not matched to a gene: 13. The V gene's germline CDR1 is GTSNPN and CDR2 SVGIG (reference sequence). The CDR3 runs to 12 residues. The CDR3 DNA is TGTGCCTGCCGAATGGGACAGACAACAATGTTTTTT. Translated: CACRMGQTTMFF.

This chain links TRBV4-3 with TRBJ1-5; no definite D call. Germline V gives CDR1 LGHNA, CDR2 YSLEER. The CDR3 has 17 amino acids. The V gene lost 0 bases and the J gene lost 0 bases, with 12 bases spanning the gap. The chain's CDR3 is CASSQDVARYSNQPQHF. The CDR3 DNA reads TGCGCCAGCAGCCAAGATGTTGCGAGATATAGCAATCAGCCCCAGCATTTT.

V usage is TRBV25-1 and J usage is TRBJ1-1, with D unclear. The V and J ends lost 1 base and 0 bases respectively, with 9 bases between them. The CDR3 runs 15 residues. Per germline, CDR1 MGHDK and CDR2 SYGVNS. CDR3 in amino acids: CASSELLGLNTEAFF. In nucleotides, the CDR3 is TGTGCCAGCAGTGAATTACTGGGCTTGAACACTGAAGCTTTCTTT.

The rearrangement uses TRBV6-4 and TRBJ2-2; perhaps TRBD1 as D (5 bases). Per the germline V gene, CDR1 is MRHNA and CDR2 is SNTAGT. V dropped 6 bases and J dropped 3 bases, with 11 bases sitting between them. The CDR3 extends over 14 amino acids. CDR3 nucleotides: TGTGCCAGCAGAGAGGACATCTACACCGGGGAGCTGTTTTTT. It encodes CASREDIYTGELFF.

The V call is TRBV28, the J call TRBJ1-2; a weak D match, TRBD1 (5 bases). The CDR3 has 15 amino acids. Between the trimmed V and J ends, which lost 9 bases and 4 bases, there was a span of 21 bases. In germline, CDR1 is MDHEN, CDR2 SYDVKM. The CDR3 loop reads CASLKIRAGPYGYTF. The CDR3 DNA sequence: TGTGCCAGTCTTAAAATACGGGCAGGGCCCTATGGCTACACCTTC.

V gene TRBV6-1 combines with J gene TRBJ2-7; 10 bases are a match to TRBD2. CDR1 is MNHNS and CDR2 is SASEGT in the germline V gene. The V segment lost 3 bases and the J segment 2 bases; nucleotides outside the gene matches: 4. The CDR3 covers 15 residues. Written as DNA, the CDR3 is TGTGCCAGCAGTGAGCCTAGCGGGGGTCCCTACGAGCAGTACTTC. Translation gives CASSEPSGGPYEQYF.

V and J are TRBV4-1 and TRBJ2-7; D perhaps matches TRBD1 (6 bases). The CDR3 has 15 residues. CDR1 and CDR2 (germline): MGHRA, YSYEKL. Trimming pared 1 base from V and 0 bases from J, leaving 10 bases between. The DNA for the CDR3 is TGCGCCAGCAGCCAAGTGTGGGGGCCCTCCTACGAGCAGTACTTC. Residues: CASSQVWGPSYEQYF.

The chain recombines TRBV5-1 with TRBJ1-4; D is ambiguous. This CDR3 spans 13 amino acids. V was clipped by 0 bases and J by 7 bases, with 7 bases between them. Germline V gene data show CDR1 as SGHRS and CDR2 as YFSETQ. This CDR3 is CASSLGELEKLFF. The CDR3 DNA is TGCGCCAGCAGCTTGGGGGAGCTTGAAAAACTGTTTTTT.

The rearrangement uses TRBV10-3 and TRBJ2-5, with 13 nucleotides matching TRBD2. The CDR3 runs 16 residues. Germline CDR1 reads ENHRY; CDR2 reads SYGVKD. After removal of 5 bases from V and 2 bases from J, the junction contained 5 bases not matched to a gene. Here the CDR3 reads CAISSGGLAGQETQYF. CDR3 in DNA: TGTGCCATCAGTTCCGGGGGACTAGCGGGACAAGAGACCCAGTACTTC.

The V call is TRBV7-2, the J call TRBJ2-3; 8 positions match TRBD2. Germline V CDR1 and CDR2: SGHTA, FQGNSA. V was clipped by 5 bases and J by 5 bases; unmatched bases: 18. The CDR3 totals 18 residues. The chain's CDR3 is CASSPRGRGGPGGDTQYF. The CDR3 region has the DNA TGTGCCAGCAGCCCACGAGGCCGGGGGGGCCCGGGGGGAGATACGCAGTATTTT.

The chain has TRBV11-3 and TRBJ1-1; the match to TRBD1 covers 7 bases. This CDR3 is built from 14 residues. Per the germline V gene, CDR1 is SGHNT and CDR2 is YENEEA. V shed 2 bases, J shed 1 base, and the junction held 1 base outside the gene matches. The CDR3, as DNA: TGTGCCAGCAGCTTAAACAGGGGGAACACTGAAGCTTTCTTT. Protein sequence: CASSLNRGNTEAFF.

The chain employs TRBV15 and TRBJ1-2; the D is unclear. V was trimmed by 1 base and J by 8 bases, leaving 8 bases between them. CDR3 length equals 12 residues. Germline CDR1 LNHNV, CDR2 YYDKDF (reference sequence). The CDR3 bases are TGTGCCACCAGCAGAGGAACGAGGGGCTACACCTTC. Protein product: CATSRGTRGYTF.